Here is one TCR beta chain with its context. These data belong to a study of blood T cell repertoires in COVID-19. Study-wide context: The United States, Italy and Spain provided the acute and convalescent COVID-19 samples.

Germline CDR1 and CDR2: SGHDT and YYEEEE. CDR3 size: 14 residues. Trimming stripped 4 bases from V and 7 bases from J, with 14 bases between. Some clones are missing from TCRdb's copy, which holds only in-frame ones; the method was immunoSEQ multiplex PCR. This sample has about 310,000 clones, with more than 70% found just once. This chain links TRBV5-6 with TRBJ2-2; D remains ambiguous. This TCR derives from a woman aged 45-65 years who had recovered from COVID-19. Sequencing was done on a sample of peripheral blood. Here the CDR3 DNA reads TGTGCCAGCAGCCCCTGGCCAATCTTCGGGGAGCTGTTTTTT. It specifies CASSPWPIFGELFF. Looking up the rest from reference TRBV5-6 and TRBJ2-2 gives the full variable domain: DAGVTQSPTHLIKTRGQQVTLRCSPKSGHDTVSWYQQALGQGPQFIFQYYEEEERQRGNFPDRFSGHQFPNYSSELNVNALLLGDSALYLCASSPWPIFGELFFGEGSRLTVL.